This entry describes one T cell receptor beta chain. The CDR3 is made up of 13 amino acids. V was pared by 3 bases and J by 0 bases, with 4 bases between. The germline V gene encodes CDR1 KGHSH and CDR2 LQKENI. This record belongs to a study of blood T cell repertoires in COVID-19. Method: immunoSEQ multiplex PCR; TCRdb's copy keeps in-frame clones and lacks some. Of nearly 200,000 clones listed, around four fifths were seen once; the top ten hold around 0.93%. The sequence was obtained from a man aged 55 to 70 with COVID-19, enrolled during active disease. Sample: peripheral blood. J is TRBJ2-3 and V is TRBV18; D call uncertain. The CDR3 sequence: CASSPSSTDTQYF. CDR3 nucleotide sequence: TGTGCCAGCTCACCGTCTAGCACAGATACGCAGTATTTT.